This TCR beta chain emerged from a study of STAT5B mutations in CD4+ large granular lymphocyte leukemia. Trimming removed 0 bases from V and 2 bases from J, with 8 bases in between. Germline loops: CDR1 SGHRS, CDR2 YFSETQ. The CDR3 is made up of 15 amino acids. Some clones are missing from TCRdb's copy, which holds only in-frame ones; the method was immunoSEQ multiplex PCR. The data show 20,000 to 25,000 clones, around three quarters seen once. The sample was CD4+ T cells from blood buffy coats. This chain joins TRBV5-1 and TRBJ2-2; weak D call: TRBD1 (5 bases). The receptor was derived from a human donor in good health. CDR3 sequence: CASSLEGQNTGELFF. Written as DNA, the CDR3 is TGCGCCAGCAGCTTGGAAGGACAAAACACCGGGGAGCTGTTTTTT.